This entry lists 3 T cell receptor beta chains sequenced from one sample in a study of monozygotic twins with inflammatory bowel disease. For each CDR3 protein, TCRdb gives one entry from its re-call of the 5' RACE reads, without DNA. The sample's table shows under 150,000 distinct CDR3 sequences. The source material was blood. The receptors derive from a human donor with ulcerative colitis or Crohn's disease, or a healthy co-twin of an affected twin (not recorded which).

V gene TRBV30 combines with J gene TRBJ1-5; as DNA is missing, the TRBD1 call by TCRdb cannot be tested. From germline, CDR1 is GTSNPN and CDR2 SVGIG (reference sequence). This CDR3 contains 19 residues. CDR3 region: CAWSAYTGGFEYSNQPQHF.

Frequency places this clonotype as medium-sized. The CDR3 here is CASSLDRGPTGELFF. The V gene is TRBV11-3, the J gene TRBJ2-2; the TCRdb call, TRBD1, lacks DNA for checking. The germline V gene encodes CDR1 SGHNT and CDR2 YENEEA. The CDR3 is made up of 15 amino acids.

This sequence joins TRBV19 and TRBJ1-5. This CDR3 comprises 15 residues. CDR1 is LNHDA and CDR2 is SQIVND in the germline V gene (reference sequence). CDR3 residues: CASTLVGYSNQPQHF.